This T cell receptor (beta chain) comes out of a study of blood T cell repertoires in COVID-19. Study information: Spain, Italy and the United States supplied samples that represented acute and convalescent COVID-19.

By share, this clone ranks as large. As handled by the study authors: Cell counts per sample came from amplifying reference gene primers. Using immunoSEQ multiplex PCR, the repertoire was profiled, and TCRdb retains in-frame clones only, with some absent. That table gives V, J and clone size, and the DNA gave D and trimming. The sample has fewer than 200,000 clones, 70% to 90% seen once. Germline V gives CDR1 SGHRS, CDR2 YFSETQ. This CDR3 comprises 16 residues. V lost 4 bases and J 0 bases, leaving 16 bases between the germline ends. This clonotype was sampled from a middle-aged man with active or convalescent COVID-19. Sample: peripheral blood. The chain employs TRBV5-1 and TRBJ1-1, with D possibly being TRBD1 (6 bases). The CDR3, as DNA: TGCGCCAGCAGCATTAACCACCAGGGGTTGAACACTGAAGCTTTCTTT. Translated, it gives CASSINHQGLNTEAFF. The whole variable domain, remainder taken from reference TRBV5-1 and TRBJ1-1, is KAGVTQTPRYLIKTRGQQVTLSCSPISGHRSVSWYQQTPGQGLQFLFEYFSETQRNKGNFPGRFSGRQFSNSRSEMNVSTLELGDSALYLCASSINHQGLNTEAFFGQGTRLTVV.